This T cell receptor (beta chain) was sequenced for a study of T-cell reconstitution after alpha-beta-depleted transplantation in children. For this clonotype: What it binds is unknown.

Per germline, CDR1 MDHEN and CDR2 SYDVKM. There are 15 residues in the CDR3. Trimming at V came to 6 bases and at J to 11 bases, leaving 14 bases not matched to a gene. Unique molecular identifiers were incorporated during preparation of the TCRbeta library. TCRdb recomputed calls from the PCR reads with MiXCR, one row per CDR3 protein. The table includes around 580,000 distinct CDR3 sequences, roughly 30% detected once. Study-wide results and caveats: It was surviving recipient T cells and thymic progenitors that gave some patients high TCRbeta diversity at day 60. Roughly two months post-transplant, alpha-beta T cells reportedly originated from several hundred graft clones that had expanded. After one year, T-cell counts and TCRbeta diversity mostly came from new T cells.

This specimen was PBMCs, taken before TCRalphabeta/CD19-depleted stem cell transplant. The J gene is TRBJ1-4, the V gene TRBV28; the match to TRBD1 covers 8 bases. The receptor was isolated from a boy less than two years old with Wiskott-Aldrich syndrome, due to receive a stem cell transplant. The chain's CDR3 is CASSTLQGASSKLFF. In nucleotides, the CDR3 is TGTGCCAGCAGCACCCTTCAGGGGGCCTCTTCGAAACTGTTTTTT.